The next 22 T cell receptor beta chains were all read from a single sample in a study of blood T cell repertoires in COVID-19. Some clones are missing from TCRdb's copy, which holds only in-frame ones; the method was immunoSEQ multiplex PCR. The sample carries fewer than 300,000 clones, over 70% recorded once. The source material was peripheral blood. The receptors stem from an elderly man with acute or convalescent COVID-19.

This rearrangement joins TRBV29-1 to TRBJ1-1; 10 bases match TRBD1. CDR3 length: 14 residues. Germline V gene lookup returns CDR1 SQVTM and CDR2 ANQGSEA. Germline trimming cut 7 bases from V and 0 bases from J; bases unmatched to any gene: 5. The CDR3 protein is CSAWTGGLNTEAFF. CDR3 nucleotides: TGCAGCGCCTGGACAGGGGGATTGAACACTGAAGCTTTCTTT.

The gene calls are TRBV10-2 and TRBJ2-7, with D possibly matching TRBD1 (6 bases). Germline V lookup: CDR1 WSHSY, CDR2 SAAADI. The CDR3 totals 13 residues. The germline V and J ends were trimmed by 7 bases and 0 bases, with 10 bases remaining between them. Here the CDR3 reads CASKQGPSYEQYF. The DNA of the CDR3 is TGCGCCAGCAAGCAGGGGCCCTCCTACGAGCAGTACTTC.

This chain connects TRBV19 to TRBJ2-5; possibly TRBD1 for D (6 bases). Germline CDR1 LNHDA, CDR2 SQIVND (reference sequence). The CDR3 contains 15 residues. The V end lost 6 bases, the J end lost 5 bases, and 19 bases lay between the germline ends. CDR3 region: CASRRTGILRETQYF. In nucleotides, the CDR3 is TGTGCCAGTAGACGAACAGGGATCCTCCGGGAGACCCAGTACTTC.

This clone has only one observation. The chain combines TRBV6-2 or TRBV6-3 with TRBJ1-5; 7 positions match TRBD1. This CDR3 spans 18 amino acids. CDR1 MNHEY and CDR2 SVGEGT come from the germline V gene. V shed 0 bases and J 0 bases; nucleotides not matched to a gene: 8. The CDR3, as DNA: TGTGCCAGCAGTTACTCGAAAGTTCCAGGGGGTAGCAATCAGCCCCAGCATTTT. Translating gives CASSYSKVPGGSNQPQHF.

The CDR3: CASSSERGGDEQFF. In DNA, the CDR3 is TGTGCCAGCAGCTCGGAGCGGGGGGGCGATGAGCAGTTCTTC. The rearrangement links TRBV7-9 to TRBJ2-1; 10 bases line up with TRBD2. Germline values: CDR1 SEHNR, CDR2 FQNEAQ (reference sequence). Trimming at V came to 4 bases and at J to 8 bases, leaving 5 bases not matched to a gene. The CDR3 consists of 14 residues.

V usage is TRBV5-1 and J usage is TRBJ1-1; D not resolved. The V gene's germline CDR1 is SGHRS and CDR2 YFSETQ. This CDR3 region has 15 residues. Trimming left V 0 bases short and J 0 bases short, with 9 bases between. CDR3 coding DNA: TGCGCCAGCAGCTTGGAATTGGGCATGAACACTGAAGCTTTCTTT. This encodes CASSLELGMNTEAFF. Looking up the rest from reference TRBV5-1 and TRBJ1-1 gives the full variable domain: KAGVTQTPRYLIKTRGQQVTLSCSPISGHRSVSWYQQTPGQGLQFLFEYFSETQRNKGNFPGRFSGRQFSNSRSEMNVSTLELGDSALYLCASSLELGMNTEAFFGQGTRLTVV.

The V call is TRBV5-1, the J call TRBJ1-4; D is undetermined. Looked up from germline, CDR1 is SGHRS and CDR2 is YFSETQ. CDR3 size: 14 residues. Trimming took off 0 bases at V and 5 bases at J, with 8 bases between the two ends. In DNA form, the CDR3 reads TGCGCCAGCAGCTTGGGGGCGGGGAATGAAAAACTGTTTTTT. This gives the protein CASSLGAGNEKLFF.

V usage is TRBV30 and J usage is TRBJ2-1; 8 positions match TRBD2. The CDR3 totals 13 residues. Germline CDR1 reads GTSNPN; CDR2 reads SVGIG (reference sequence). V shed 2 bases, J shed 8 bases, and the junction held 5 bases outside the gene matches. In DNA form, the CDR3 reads TGTGCCTGGAGTAGCGGGAGTGATCATGAGCAGTTCTTC. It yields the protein CAWSSGSDHEQFF.

The CDR3 region has the DNA TGTGCCTCGCCCGGACGGGGGGCCCCCCAGTACTTC. Amino acid sequence: CASPGRGAPQYF. The chain carries TRBV30 and TRBJ2-5, with TRBD2 as a possible D gene (7 bases). The CDR3 has 12 amino acids. Germline V gene data show CDR1 as GTSNPN and CDR2 as SVGIG (reference sequence). Trimming stripped 7 bases from V and 9 bases from J, with 18 bases between.

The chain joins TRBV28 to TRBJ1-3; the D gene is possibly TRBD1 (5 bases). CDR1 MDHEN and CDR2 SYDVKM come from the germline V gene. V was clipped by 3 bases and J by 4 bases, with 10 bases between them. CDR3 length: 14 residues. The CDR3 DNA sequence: TGTGCCAGCAGTTTTGCGGGGGACGGAAACACCATATATTTT. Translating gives CASSFAGDGNTIYF.

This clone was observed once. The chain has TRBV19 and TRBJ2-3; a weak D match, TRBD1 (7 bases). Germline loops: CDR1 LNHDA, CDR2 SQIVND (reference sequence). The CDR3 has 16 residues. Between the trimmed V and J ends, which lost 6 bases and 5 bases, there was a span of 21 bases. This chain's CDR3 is CASSQLVQGGVDTQYF. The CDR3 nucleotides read TGTGCCAGTAGCCAACTGGTGCAGGGGGGCGTAGATACGCAGTATTTT.

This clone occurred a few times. The CDR3 reads CASRVTAGTDGYTF. CDR3 coding DNA: TGCGCCAGCCGGGTGACGGCAGGGACAGATGGCTACACCTTC. The chain has TRBV10-1 and TRBJ1-2; 7 nucleotides align to TRBD1. In germline, CDR1 is WNHNN, CDR2 SYGVQD (reference sequence). The V and J ends lost 8 bases and 6 bases, in that order; junction bases with no gene match: 12. CDR3 size: 14 residues.

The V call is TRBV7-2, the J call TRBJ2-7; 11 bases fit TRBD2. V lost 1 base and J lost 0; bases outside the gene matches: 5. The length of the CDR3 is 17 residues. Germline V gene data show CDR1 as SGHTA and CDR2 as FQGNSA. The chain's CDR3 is CASSLVASGRYSYEQYF. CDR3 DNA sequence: TGTGCCAGCAGCTTAGTGGCTAGCGGGAGGTACTCCTACGAGCAGTACTTC.

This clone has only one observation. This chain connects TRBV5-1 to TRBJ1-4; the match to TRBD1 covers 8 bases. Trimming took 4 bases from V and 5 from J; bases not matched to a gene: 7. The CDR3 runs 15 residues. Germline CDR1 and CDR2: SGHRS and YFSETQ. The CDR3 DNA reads TGCGCCAGCAGCACCTCACAGGGGGGAAATGAAAAACTGTTTTTT. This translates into CASSTSQGGNEKLFF.

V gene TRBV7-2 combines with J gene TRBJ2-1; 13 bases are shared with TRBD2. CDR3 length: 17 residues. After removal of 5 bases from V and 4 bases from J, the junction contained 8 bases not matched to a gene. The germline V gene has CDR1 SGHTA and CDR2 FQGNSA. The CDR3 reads CASSPSPLAGGYNEQFF. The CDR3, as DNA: TGTGCCAGCAGCCCCTCCCCACTAGCGGGAGGGTACAATGAGCAGTTCTTC.

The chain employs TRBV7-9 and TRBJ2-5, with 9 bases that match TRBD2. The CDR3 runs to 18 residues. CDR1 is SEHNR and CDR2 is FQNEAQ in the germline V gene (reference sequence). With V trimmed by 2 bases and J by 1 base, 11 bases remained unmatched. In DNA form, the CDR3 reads TGTGCCAGCAGCTTACTCGCACCGGGACTAGCAGGCCAAGAGACCCAGTACTTC. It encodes CASSLLAPGLAGQETQYF.

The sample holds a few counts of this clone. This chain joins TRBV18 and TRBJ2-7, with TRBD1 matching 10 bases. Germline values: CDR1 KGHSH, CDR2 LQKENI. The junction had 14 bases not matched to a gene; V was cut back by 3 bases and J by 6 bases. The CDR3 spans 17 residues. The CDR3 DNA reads TGTGCCAGCTCACCGGGTAGCCTCCTTGGACAGGGGGGCGAGCAGTACTTC. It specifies CASSPGSLLGQGGEQYF.

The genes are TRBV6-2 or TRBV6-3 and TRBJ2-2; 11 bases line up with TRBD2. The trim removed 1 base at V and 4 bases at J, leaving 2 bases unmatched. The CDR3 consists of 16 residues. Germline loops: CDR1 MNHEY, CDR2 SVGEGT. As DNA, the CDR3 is TGTGCCAGCAGTTACTTACTAGCGGGGGCCACCGGGGAGCTGTTTTTT. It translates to CASSYLLAGATGELFF.

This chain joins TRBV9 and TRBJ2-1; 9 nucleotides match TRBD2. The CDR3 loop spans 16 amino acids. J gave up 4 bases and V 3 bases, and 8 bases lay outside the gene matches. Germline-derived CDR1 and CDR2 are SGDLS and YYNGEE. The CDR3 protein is CASSARREGLYNEQFF. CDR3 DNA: TGTGCCAGCAGCGCCCGGCGGGAGGGCCTATACAATGAGCAGTTCTTC.

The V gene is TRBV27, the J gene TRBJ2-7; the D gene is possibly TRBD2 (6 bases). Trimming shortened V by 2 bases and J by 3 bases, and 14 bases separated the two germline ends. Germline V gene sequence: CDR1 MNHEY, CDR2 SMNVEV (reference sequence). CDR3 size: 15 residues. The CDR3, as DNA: TGTGCCAGCAGTTTAGGGGGGATGGCCCACTACGAGCAGTACTTC. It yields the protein CASSLGGMAHYEQYF.

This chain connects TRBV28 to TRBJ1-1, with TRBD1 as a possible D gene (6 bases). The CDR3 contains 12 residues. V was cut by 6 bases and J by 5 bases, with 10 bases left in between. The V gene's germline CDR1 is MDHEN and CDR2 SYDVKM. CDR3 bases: TGTGCCAGCAGGGGGGGGCGGACTGAAGCTTTCTTT. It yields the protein CASRGGRTEAFF.

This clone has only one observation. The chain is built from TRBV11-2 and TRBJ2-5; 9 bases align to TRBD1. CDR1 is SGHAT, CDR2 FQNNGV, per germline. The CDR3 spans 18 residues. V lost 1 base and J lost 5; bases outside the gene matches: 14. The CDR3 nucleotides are TGTGCCAGCAGCTTAGCGGGATCGGGACAGGGACGTCGGGAGACCCAGTACTTC. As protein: CASSLAGSGQGRRETQYF.